One sample yielded the 10 T cell receptor beta chains listed below, sequenced in a study of control samples from healthy donors and cancer patients. The data were produced by immunoSEQ multiplex PCR, yet TCRdb's version contains in-frame clones alone and is incomplete. The sample holds around 99,000 clones, around 89% seen once. The sample was blood. The receptors here all came from a woman in her forties or fifties in good health.

This chain connects TRBV12-3 or TRBV12-4 to TRBJ1-2; 7 nucleotides match TRBD1. Germline trimming cut 6 bases from V and 3 bases from J; bases unmatched to any gene: 4. CDR3 length: 13 residues. The CDR3 spells CASRLTGDYGYTF. CDR3 in DNA: TGTGCCAGCAGGCTCACAGGGGACTATGGCTACACCTTC.

V gene TRBV7-2 combines with J gene TRBJ2-5; no clear D. CDR3 length: 14 residues. V was clipped by 1 base and J by 9 bases, with 15 bases between them. Germline-derived CDR1 and CDR2 are SGHTA and FQGNSA. This CDR3 reads CASSLDGLGLAQYF. The CDR3 DNA sequence: TGTGCCAGCAGCTTAGACGGGCTCGGGTTGGCCCAGTACTTC.

The chain joins TRBV6-6 to TRBJ1-1; the D is unclear. Looked up from germline, CDR1 is MNHNY and CDR2 is SVGAGI (reference sequence). The germline V and J ends were trimmed by 4 bases and 1 base, with 7 bases remaining between them. The CDR3 totals 13 residues. CDR3 amino acids: CASSFDTNTEAFF. The CDR3, as DNA: TGTGCCAGCAGTTTCGATACGAACACTGAAGCTTTCTTT.

The rearrangement joins TRBV6-5 to TRBJ1-5; D is perhaps TRBD1 (5 bases). V lost 8 bases to trimming and J lost 4 bases, with 15 bases between them. The CDR3 is made up of 14 amino acids. CDR1 is MNHEY and CDR2 is SVGAGI in the germline V gene. The CDR3 here is CASWGRERNQPQHF. The CDR3 region has the DNA TGTGCCAGCTGGGGCCGGGAAAGGAATCAGCCCCAGCATTTT.

The count of this clone is one. The chain carries TRBV5-1 and TRBJ2-3; 9 bases match TRBD1. V lost 4 bases and J lost 0; bases outside the gene matches: 6. Germline V gene lookup returns CDR1 SGHRS and CDR2 YFSETQ. CDR3 length equals 16 residues. The CDR3: CASSPTGGGSTDTQYF. CDR3 DNA sequence: TGCGCCAGCAGCCCTACAGGGGGCGGGAGCACAGATACGCAGTATTTT. The variable domain in full, with the rest retrieved from reference TRBV5-1 and TRBJ2-3, is KAGVTQTPRYLIKTRGQQVTLSCSPISGHRSVSWYQQTPGQGLQFLFEYFSETQRNKGNFPGRFSGRQFSNSRSEMNVSTLELGDSALYLCASSPTGGGSTDTQYFGPGTRLTVL.

The chain has TRBV7-3 and TRBJ2-3; TRBD2 might be the D (6 bases). V was cut by 3 bases and J by 1 base, with 11 bases left in between. CDR1 is SGHTA, CDR2 FQGTGA, per germline. The CDR3 contains 15 residues. The CDR3 sequence: CASSFAGRGTDTQYF. CDR3 nucleotide sequence: TGTGCCAGCAGCTTCGCCGGGAGAGGCACAGATACGCAGTATTTT.

The V call is TRBV4-1, the J call TRBJ2-7; 10 bases agree with TRBD1. The CDR3 sequence is 15 residues long. With 1 base clipped from V and 5 bases from J, the junction kept 5 bases outside the gene matches. Germline V gives CDR1 MGHRA, CDR2 YSYEKL. CDR3 sequence (DNA): TGCGCCAGCAGCCAAGTTGGGACAGGGGCCCACGAGCAGTACTTC. It yields the protein CASSQVGTGAHEQYF.

This clone occurred once. The J gene is TRBJ2-2, the V gene TRBV3-1 (or the pseudogene TRBV3-2); perhaps TRBD1 as D (5 bases). Trimming stripped 1 base from V and 1 base from J, with 10 bases between. This CDR3 has 16 amino acids. Germline CDR1 is LGHDT and CDR2 is YNNKEL (reference sequence). The CDR3 here is CASSQGWGLNTGELFF. In nucleotides, the CDR3 is TGTGCCAGCAGCCAAGGGTGGGGCCTGAACACCGGGGAGCTGTTTTTT.

The table lists this clone with a few counts. V and J are TRBV19 and TRBJ1-5; no reliable D call. V lost 7 bases to trimming and J lost 7 bases, with 17 bases between them. The CDR3 is 14 amino acids. In germline, CDR1 is LNHDA, CDR2 SQIVND (reference sequence). The CDR3 region is CASKDQRLRQPQHF. Here the CDR3 DNA reads TGTGCCAGTAAAGACCAGAGGTTGAGGCAGCCCCAGCATTTT.

A few counts support this clone. V is TRBV21-1 and J is TRBJ1-5. TRBV21-1 is a pseudogene segment. CDR3 length: 13 residues. This chain's CDR3 is CASPLGRDQPQHF. CDR3 DNA sequence: TGTGCCAGCCCCCTCGGGCGGGATCAGCCCCAGCATTTT.